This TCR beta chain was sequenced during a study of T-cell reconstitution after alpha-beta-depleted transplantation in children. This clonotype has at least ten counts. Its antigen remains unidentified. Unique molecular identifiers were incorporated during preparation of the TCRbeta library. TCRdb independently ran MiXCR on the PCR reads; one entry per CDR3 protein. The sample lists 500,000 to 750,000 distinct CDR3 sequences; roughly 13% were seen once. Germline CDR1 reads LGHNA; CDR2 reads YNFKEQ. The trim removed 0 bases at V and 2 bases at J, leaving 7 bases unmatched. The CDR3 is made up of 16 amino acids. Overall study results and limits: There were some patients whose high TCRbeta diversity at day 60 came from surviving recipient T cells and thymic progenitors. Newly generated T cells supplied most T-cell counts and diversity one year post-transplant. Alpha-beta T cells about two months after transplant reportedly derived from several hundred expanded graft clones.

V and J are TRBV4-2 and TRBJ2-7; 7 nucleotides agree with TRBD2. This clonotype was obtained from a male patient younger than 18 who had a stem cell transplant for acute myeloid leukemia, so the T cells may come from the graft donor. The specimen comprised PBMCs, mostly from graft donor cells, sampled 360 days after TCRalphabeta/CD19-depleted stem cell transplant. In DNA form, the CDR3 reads TGTGCCAGCAGCCAAGATTTAGCTAGCGGCCCCTACGAGCAGTACTTC. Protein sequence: CASSQDLASGPYEQYF.